The clone carrying this T cell receptor beta chain was detected ten times or more. Its antigen is unknown. Time point of the sample: pre-sensitization, week 0. Treatment in this sample: therapeutic diphenylcyclopropenone sensitization with weekly scalp DPC. The data were taken from a study of human T cells and chemical hapten exposure. General study results and limits: Following DPC sensitization, TCRs present above 1 in 1000 frequency showed no change.

The CDR3 sequence is 19 residues long. The germline V gene has CDR1 SEHNR and CDR2 FQNEAQ (reference sequence). With V trimmed by 0 bases and J by 5 bases, 16 bases remained unmatched. TCRdb recomputed calls from the RACE reads with MiXCR, one row per CDR3 protein. This sample has about 80,000 distinct CDR3 sequences, with around 13% found just once. The sample was whole blood, taken in connection with sensitization to the hapten diphenylcyclopropenone (DPC). The V and J genes are TRBV7-9 and TRBJ2-3; TRBD2 matches 8 bases. The TCR sequence derives from a woman between 45 and 60 years old with alopecia areata. Some clones in this sample may be carry-over from other donors' samples. The CDR3 is CASSLAKWYQRELGDTQYF. CDR3 DNA: TGTGCCAGCAGCTTAGCGAAGTGGTATCAGCGGGAGTTAGGAGATACGCAGTATTTT.